This is a list of T cell receptor beta chains from one sample in a study of spatial heterogeneity in lung cancer. TCRdb reprocessed the 5' RACE reads via MiXCR and lists one record per CDR3 protein. The sample yields fewer than 15,000 distinct CDR3 sequences, roughly 2.9% seen once. Material: lung tumor tissue, obtained at surgery. The source of these receptors is a male donor with early-stage non-small cell lung cancer. Both conserved end residues are part of each CDR3. Each record gives: clone size, V gene, D gene, J gene, CDR3 protein, CDR3 DNA. A D gene is named only where the DNA matches it firmly. The listing skips clone size in some rows; elsewhere it reads once, few, many or a size class.

.,TRBV7-2,TRBD1,TRBJ1-5,CASSLAPGQFVTQHF,TGTGCCAGCAGCCTTGCCCCGGGACAGTTCGTGACCCAGCATTTT
many,TRBV28,.,TRBJ2-5,CASSLGWVTQETQYF,TGTGCCAGCAGTTTAGGGTGGGTGACACAAGAGACCCAGTACTTC
many,TRBV20-1,.,TRBJ2-1,CSAYEGVDEQFF,TGCAGTGCCTACGAGGGGGTCGATGAGCAGTTCTTC
many,TRBV5-6,.,TRBJ2-5,CASSLTHAGETQYF,TGTGCCAGCAGCTTGACCCACGCGGGAGAGACCCAGTACTTC
.,TRBV4-1,.,TRBJ1-1,CASSPNSPGMRPYGEAFF,TGCGCCAGCAGCCCGAATAGCCCAGGGATGAGGCCCTACGGTGAAGCTTTCTTT
medium-sized,TRBV20-1,TRBD1,TRBJ2-5,CSARPPRGQQETQYF,TGCAGTGCTAGACCCCCTAGGGGGCAGCAAGAGACCCAGTACTTC
.,TRBV10-3,.,TRBJ2-7,CAIRGARAGDPYEQYF,TGTGCCATCAGGGGGGCGCGGGCAGGGGACCCCTACGAGCAGTACTTC
many,TRBV18,.,TRBJ2-7,CASSRPGSASEQYF,TGTGCCAGCTCGCGCCCGGGGAGTGCTTCGGAGCAGTACTTC
many,TRBV10-3,TRBD1,TRBJ2-3,CAISEVKGQRGTDTQYF,TGTGCCATCAGTGAGGTAAAGGGACAGCGCGGCACAGATACGCAGTATTTT
many,TRBV30,.,TRBJ1-4,CAWRSGVREKLFF,TGTGCCTGGAGATCAGGGGTGCGGGAAAAACTGTTTTTT
many,TRBV4-3,.,TRBJ2-5,CASSQEGYGGETQYF,TGCGCCAGCAGCCAAGAAGGGTATGGAGGAGAGACCCAGTACTTC
many,TRBV18,.,TRBJ2-2,CASSPAGFLTGELFF,TGTGCCAGCTCACCAGCAGGGTTCCTAACCGGGGAGCTGTTTTTT
few,TRBV5-1,.,TRBJ2-7,CASSYRDTYEQYF,TGCGCCAGCAGCTACAGGGATACCTACGAGCAGTACTTC
medium-sized,TRBV28,.,TRBJ2-7,CASSAGASYEQYF,TGTGCCAGCAGTGCAGGGGCGTCTTACGAGCAGTACTTC
medium-sized,TRBV7-2,TRBD2,TRBJ2-5,CASSRRAERGGLETQYF,TGTGCCAGCAGCAGAAGGGCGGAGCGGGGGGGCCTTGAGACCCAGTACTTC
many,TRBV6-5,TRBD2,TRBJ2-1,CASSPRGRLAGIHEQFF,TGTGCCAGCAGCCCTAGGGGGCGACTAGCGGGAATTCATGAGCAGTTCTTC
many,TRBV20-1,TRBD1,TRBJ1-1,CSARANDRDRGIWSTEAFF,TGCAGTGCTAGAGCCAATGACCGGGACAGGGGAATATGGTCCACTGAAGCTTTCTTT
many,TRBV27,TRBD1,TRBJ2-7,CASSFYRGYEQYF,TGTGCCAGCAGTTTCTACAGGGGGTACGAGCAGTACTTC
many,TRBV7-8,.,TRBJ2-5,CASSLWSGLGETQYF,TGTGCCAGCAGCTTATGGAGCGGGCTAGGGGAGACCCAGTACTTC
many,TRBV6-5,TRBD2,TRBJ2-1,CASMRGNEQFF,TGTGCCAGCATGCGGGGGAATGAGCAGTTCTTC